This TCR beta chain originates from a study of blood T cell repertoires in COVID-19. In the study overall: Samples representing acute and convalescent COVID-19 were sourced from the United States, Italy and Spain. In each case, the material was cDNA or gDNA derived from T cells, B-cell-depleted T cells, or PBMCs.

In the original workflow: Researchers report that nucleated cell counts were estimated from reference gene primer amplification. TCRdb keeps only in-frame clones here, not all; method: immunoSEQ multiplex PCR. V, J and clone size reflect that table, while D and trimming were determined from the DNA. The table includes about 40,000 clones, 85% detected once. Concerning this clone: The same CDR3 is also encoded by other DNA sequences in this sample.

Germline-derived CDR1 and CDR2 are SGHRS and YFSETQ. V dropped 5 bases and J dropped 1 base, with 13 bases sitting between them. CDR3 length: 14 residues. The source material was peripheral blood. The rearrangement uses TRBV5-1 and TRBJ2-7, with D uncertain. This sequence originates from a man aged 50-60 years with active COVID-19. The DNA for the CDR3 is TGCGCCAGCAGGCGGAAGGAAGGATCCTACGAGCAGTACTTC. Encoded protein: CASRRKEGSYEQYF.